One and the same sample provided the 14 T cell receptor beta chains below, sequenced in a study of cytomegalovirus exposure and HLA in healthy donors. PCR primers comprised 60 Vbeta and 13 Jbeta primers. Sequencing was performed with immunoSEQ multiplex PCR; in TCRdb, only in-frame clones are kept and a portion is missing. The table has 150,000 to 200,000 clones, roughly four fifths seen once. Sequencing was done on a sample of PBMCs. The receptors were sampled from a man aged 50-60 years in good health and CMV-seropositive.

The CDR3 protein is CASSQTKLAGDHEQYF. In nucleotides, the CDR3 is TGCGCCAGCAGCCAGACTAAACTAGCGGGAGACCACGAGCAGTACTTC. The genes are TRBV4-1 and TRBJ2-7, with 11 bases identical to TRBD2. Germline V gene data show CDR1 as MGHRA and CDR2 as YSYEKL. V shed 3 bases, J shed 5 bases, and the junction held 9 bases outside the gene matches. This CDR3 has 16 amino acids.

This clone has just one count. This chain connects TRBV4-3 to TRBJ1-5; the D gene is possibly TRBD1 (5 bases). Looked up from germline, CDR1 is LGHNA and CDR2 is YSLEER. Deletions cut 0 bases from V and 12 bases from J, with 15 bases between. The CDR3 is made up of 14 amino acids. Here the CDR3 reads CASSQDRAGQGQHF. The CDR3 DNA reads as TGCGCCAGCAGCCAAGATAGGGCGGGGCAGGGCCAGCATTTT.

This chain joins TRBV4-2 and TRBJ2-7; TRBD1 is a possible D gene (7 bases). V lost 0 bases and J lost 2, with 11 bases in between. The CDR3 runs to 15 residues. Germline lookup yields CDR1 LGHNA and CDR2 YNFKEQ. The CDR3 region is CASSQDAGGTYEQYF. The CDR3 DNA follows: TGTGCCAGCAGCCAAGATGCAGGGGGGACCTACGAGCAGTACTTC.

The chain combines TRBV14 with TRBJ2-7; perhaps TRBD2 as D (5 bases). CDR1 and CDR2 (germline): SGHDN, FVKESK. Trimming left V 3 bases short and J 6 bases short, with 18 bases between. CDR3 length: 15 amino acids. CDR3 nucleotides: TGTGCCAGCAGCCAGAGGGAAAAGGTTTATGGCGAGCAGTACTTC. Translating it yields CASSQREKVYGEQYF.

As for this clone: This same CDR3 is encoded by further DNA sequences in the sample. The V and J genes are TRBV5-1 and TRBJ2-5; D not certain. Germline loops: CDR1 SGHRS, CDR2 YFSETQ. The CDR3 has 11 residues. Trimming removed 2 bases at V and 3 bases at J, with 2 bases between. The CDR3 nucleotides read TGCGCCAGCAGCTTCAAAGAGACCCAGTACTTC. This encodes CASSFKETQYF. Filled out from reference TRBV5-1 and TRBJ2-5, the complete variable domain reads KAGVTQTPRYLIKTRGQQVTLSCSPISGHRSVSWYQQTPGQGLQFLFEYFSETQRNKGNFPGRFSGRQFSNSRSEMNVSTLELGDSALYLCASSFKETQYFGPGTRLLVL.

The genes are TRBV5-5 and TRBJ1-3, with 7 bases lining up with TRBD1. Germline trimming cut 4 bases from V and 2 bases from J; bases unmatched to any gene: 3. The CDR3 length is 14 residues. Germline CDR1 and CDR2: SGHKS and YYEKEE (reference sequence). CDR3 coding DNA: TGTGCCAGCAGCCTTGGGACAGCTGGAAACACCATATATTTT. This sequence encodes CASSLGTAGNTIYF. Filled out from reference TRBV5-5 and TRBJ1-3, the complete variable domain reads DAGVTQSPTHLIKTRGQQVTLRCSPISGHKSVSWYQQVLGQGPQFIFQYYEKEERGRGNFPDRFSARQFPNYSSELNVNALLLGDSALYLCASSLGTAGNTIYFGEGSWLTVV.

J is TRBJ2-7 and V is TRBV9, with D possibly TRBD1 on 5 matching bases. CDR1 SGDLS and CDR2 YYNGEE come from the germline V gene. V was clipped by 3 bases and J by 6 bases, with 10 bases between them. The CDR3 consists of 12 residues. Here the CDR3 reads CASSGTTGEQYF. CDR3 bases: TGTGCCAGCAGCGGGACAACGGGCGAGCAGTACTTC.

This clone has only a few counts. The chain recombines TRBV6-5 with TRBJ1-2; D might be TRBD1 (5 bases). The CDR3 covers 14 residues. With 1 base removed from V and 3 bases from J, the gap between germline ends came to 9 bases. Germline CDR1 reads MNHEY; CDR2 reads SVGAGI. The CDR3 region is CASSYFSRDYGYTF. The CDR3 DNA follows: TGTGCCAGCAGTTACTTCTCCAGGGACTATGGCTACACCTTC.

The CDR3 coding sequence is TGTGCCAGCAGTTATTCCCGGGGGGGCGAGCAGTACTTC. Protein product: CASSYSRGGEQYF. V and J are TRBV6-5 and TRBJ2-7, with TRBD2 identical over 8 bases. The J segment lost 6 bases and the V segment lost 3 bases, leaving 4 bases of the junction unmatched. Germline V gene sequence: CDR1 MNHEY, CDR2 SVGAGI. The CDR3 length is 13 residues.

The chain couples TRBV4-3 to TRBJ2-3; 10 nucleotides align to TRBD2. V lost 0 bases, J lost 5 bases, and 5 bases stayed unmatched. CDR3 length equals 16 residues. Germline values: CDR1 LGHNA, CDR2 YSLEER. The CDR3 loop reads CASSQDPAGGGDTQYF. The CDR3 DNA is TGCGCCAGCAGCCAAGATCCAGCGGGGGGGGGAGATACGCAGTATTTT.

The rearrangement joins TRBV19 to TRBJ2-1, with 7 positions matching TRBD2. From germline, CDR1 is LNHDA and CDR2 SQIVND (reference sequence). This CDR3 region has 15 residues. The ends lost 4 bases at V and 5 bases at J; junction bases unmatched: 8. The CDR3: CASSKQKAGHNEQFF. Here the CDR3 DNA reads TGTGCCAGTAGTAAACAGAAAGCGGGACACAATGAGCAGTTCTTC.

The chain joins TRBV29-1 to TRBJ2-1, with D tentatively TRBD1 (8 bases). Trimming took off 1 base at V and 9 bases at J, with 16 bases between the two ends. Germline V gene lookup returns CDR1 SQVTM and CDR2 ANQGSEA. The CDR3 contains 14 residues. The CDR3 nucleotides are TGCAGCGTTGAAGGAGCTACAGGGGGGGTTGAGCAGTTCTTC. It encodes CSVEGATGGVEQFF.

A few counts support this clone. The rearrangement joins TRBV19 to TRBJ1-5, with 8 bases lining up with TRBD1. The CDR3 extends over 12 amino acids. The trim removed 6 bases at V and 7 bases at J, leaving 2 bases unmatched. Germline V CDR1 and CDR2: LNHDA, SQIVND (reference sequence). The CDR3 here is CASSRGQQPQHF. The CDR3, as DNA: TGTGCCAGTAGCAGGGGGCAGCAGCCCCAGCATTTT.

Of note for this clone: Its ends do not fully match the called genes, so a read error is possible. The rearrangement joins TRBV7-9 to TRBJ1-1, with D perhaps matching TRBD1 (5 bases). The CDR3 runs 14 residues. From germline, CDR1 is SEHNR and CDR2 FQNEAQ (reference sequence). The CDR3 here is CSSSFGRVNTEAFF. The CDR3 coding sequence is TGTTCCAGCAGCTTTGGCAGGGTGAACACTGAAGCTTTCTTT.